What follows are 25 T cell receptor beta chains derived from one specimen sequenced in a study of blood T cell repertoires in COVID-19. TCRdb's copy holds only in-frame clones and misses some; the assay was immunoSEQ multiplex PCR. This table has more than 95,000 clones, over 60% appearing once. The sequenced material came from peripheral blood. The receptors shown here come from a middle-aged man with active or convalescent COVID-19.

This clone came up once. The rearrangement links TRBV2 to TRBJ1-1; 9 nucleotides agree with TRBD1. The germline V gene has CDR1 SNHLY and CDR2 FYNNEI. The ends lost 9 bases at V and 6 bases at J; junction bases unmatched: 11. The CDR3 totals 14 residues. In nucleotides, the CDR3 is TGTGCCAGGTTAAACCGGGACAGGGCGGCTGAAGCTTTCTTT. Protein product: CARLNRDRAAEAFF.

This sequence joins TRBV19 and TRBJ2-3; TRBD2 matches at 10 bases. The CDR3 has 17 amino acids. Germline trimming cut 4 bases from V and 6 bases from J; bases unmatched to any gene: 13. CDR1 is LNHDA and CDR2 is SQIVND in the germline V gene (reference sequence). The CDR3 DNA reads TGTGCCAGTAGTACCCTTATGCTAGCGGGAGCTAGGGATACGCAGTATTTT. This codes for CASSTLMLAGARDTQYF. The whole variable domain, filled in from reference TRBV19 and TRBJ2-3, reads DGGITQSPKYLFRKEGQNVTLSCEQNLNHDAMYWYRQDPGQGLRLIYYSQIVNDFQKGDIAEGYSVSREKKESFPLTVTSAQKNPTAFYLCASSTLMLAGARDTQYFGPGTRLTVL.

This clone was observed a handful of times. The rearrangement links TRBV19 to TRBJ1-5; D is possibly TRBD1 (6 bases). V gave up 0 bases and J gave up 4 bases, with 10 bases separating them. The CDR3 sequence is 15 residues long. Looked up from germline, CDR1 is LNHDA and CDR2 is SQIVND (reference sequence). CDR3 sequence: CASSIEQGINQPQHF. CDR3 coding DNA: TGTGCCAGTAGTATAGAACAGGGAATAAATCAGCCCCAGCATTTT.

For the CDR3, the DNA is TGTGCCAGTAGTCTCCGGACGGGGAGCACTGAAGCTTTCTTT. This encodes CASSLRTGSTEAFF. The gene calls are TRBV19 and TRBJ1-1, with D uncertain. Trimming pared 5 bases from V and 4 bases from J, leaving 14 bases between. The CDR3 extends over 14 amino acids. Germline values: CDR1 LNHDA, CDR2 SQIVND (reference sequence).

The chain carries TRBV7-2 and TRBJ2-7; 7 nucleotides match TRBD1. The CDR3 length is 14 residues. The V gene end was trimmed by 5 bases and the J gene end by 2 bases; junction bases not matched to a gene: 6. Germline V lookup: CDR1 SGHTA, CDR2 FQGNSA. As DNA, the CDR3 is TGTGCCAGCAGCCCGCTACAGGGGCCCTACGAGCAGTACTTC. Amino acid sequence: CASSPLQGPYEQYF.

The V gene is TRBV27, the J gene TRBJ2-7; perhaps TRBD2 as D (7 bases). CDR1 and CDR2 from the germline V gene are MNHEY and SMNVEV (reference sequence). The V end lost 7 bases, the J end lost 3 bases, and 13 bases lay between the germline ends. CDR3 length: 13 amino acids. The CDR3 loop is CASKGGGLYEQYF. The CDR3 bases are TGTGCCAGCAAAGGGGGGGGACTCTACGAGCAGTACTTC.

The chain links TRBV19 to TRBJ1-2, with D perhaps matching TRBD1 (6 bases). This CDR3 is 14 amino acids long. V was clipped by 8 bases and J by 4 bases, with 17 bases between them. Germline V gene data show CDR1 as LNHDA and CDR2 as SQIVND (reference sequence). The CDR3 DNA sequence: TGTGCCAGTCGGGCTCGACAGGCCCCCTATGGCTACACCTTC. It codes for CASRARQAPYGYTF.

Written as DNA, the CDR3 is TGTGCCAGCAGTTGGGGGGACTCCTACGAGCAGTACTTC. This codes for CASSWGDSYEQYF. The chain combines TRBV7-9 with TRBJ2-7; tentatively, D is TRBD2 (6 bases). The CDR3 extends over 13 amino acids. Germline CDR1 SEHNR, CDR2 FQNEAQ (reference sequence). Trimming pared 6 bases from V and 0 bases from J, leaving 9 bases between.

The chain carries TRBV30 and TRBJ1-5; D is perhaps TRBD1 (6 bases). V lost 5 bases, J lost 3 bases, and 17 bases lay in between. The CDR3 length is 15 residues. Germline-derived CDR1 and CDR2 are GTSNPN and SVGIG (reference sequence). CDR3 residues: CAWATGSGNNQPQHF. The CDR3 nucleotides read TGTGCCTGGGCAACAGGGTCCGGAAACAATCAGCCCCAGCATTTT.

This clone was counted a single time. This chain connects TRBV4-1 to TRBJ2-3; no clear D. CDR1 is MGHRA, CDR2 YSYEKL, per germline. V was cut by 7 bases and J by 1 base, with 15 bases left in between. The CDR3 loop spans 15 amino acids. In DNA, the CDR3 is TGCGCCAGCACCGACCCACTGGCGGGCACAGATACGCAGTATTTT. This sequence encodes CASTDPLAGTDTQYF.

CDR3: CASSLAVASLNEQFF. The CDR3 bases are TGCGCCAGCAGCTTGGCCGTCGCTTCTCTAAATGAGCAGTTCTTC. V is TRBV5-1 and J is TRBJ2-1; D is unresolved. Germline-derived CDR1 and CDR2 are SGHRS and YFSETQ. Trimming left V 0 bases short and J 7 bases short, with 14 bases between. CDR3 size: 15 residues.

The chain recombines TRBV5-1 with TRBJ2-7; tentatively, D is TRBD2 (5 bases). Trimming shortened V by 0 bases and J by 0 bases, and 16 bases separated the two germline ends. Looked up from germline, CDR1 is SGHRS and CDR2 is YFSETQ. The CDR3 has 17 amino acids. CDR3 sequence (DNA): TGCGCCAGCAGCTTGGGTCGCCTTGGGGAGAACTCCTACGAGCAGTACTTC. Translated: CASSLGRLGENSYEQYF. The whole variable domain, remainder taken from reference TRBV5-1 and TRBJ2-7, is KAGVTQTPRYLIKTRGQQVTLSCSPISGHRSVSWYQQTPGQGLQFLFEYFSETQRNKGNFPGRFSGRQFSNSRSEMNVSTLELGDSALYLCASSLGRLGENSYEQYFGPGTRLTVT.

Note on this clone: The sample carries other DNA sequences with the same CDR3. This rearrangement joins TRBV10-3 to TRBJ1-1; D is ambiguous. The CDR3 is 14 amino acids. Germline CDR1 reads ENHRY; CDR2 reads SYGVKD. V lost 0 bases and J 4 bases, leaving 9 bases between the germline ends. The CDR3 DNA follows: TGTGCCATCAGTGAGTCGAACGGAGGCACTGAAGCTTTCTTT. Encoded protein: CAISESNGGTEAFF.

The V and J genes are TRBV11-3 and TRBJ2-7; D might be TRBD2 (5 bases). Per the germline V gene, CDR1 is SGHNT and CDR2 is YENEEA. Trimming stripped 5 bases from V and 4 bases from J, with 9 bases between. There are 12 residues in the CDR3. CDR3 nucleotide sequence: TGTGCCAGCAGCCCGGGGAGATACGAGCAGTACTTC. This translates into CASSPGRYEQYF. The full variable domain, rest sourced from reference TRBV11-3 and TRBJ2-7, is EAGVVQSPRYKIIEKKQPVAFWCNPISGHNTLYWYLQNLGQGPELLIRYENEEAVDDSQLPKDRFSAERLKGVDSTLKIQPAELGDSAVYLCASSPGRYEQYFGPGTRLTVT.

The chain's CDR3 is CASSYSRTRADTQYF. The CDR3 bases are TGTGCCAGCAGTTACTCTCGGACTCGGGCAGATACGCAGTATTTT. The chain combines TRBV6-5 with TRBJ2-3; TRBD2 might be the D (5 bases). The V end lost 0 bases, the J end lost 4 bases, and 11 bases lay between the germline ends. This CDR3 has 15 amino acids. CDR1 and CDR2 from the germline V gene are MNHEY and SVGAGI.

This chain uses TRBV15 with TRBJ1-2; the match to TRBD1 covers 7 bases. With V trimmed by 0 bases and J by 6 bases, 7 bases remained unmatched. CDR3 size: 15 residues. Germline V gene data show CDR1 as LNHNV and CDR2 as YYDKDF (reference sequence). In nucleotides, the CDR3 is TGTGCCACCAGCAGAGATCTTGGGACAGCAAATGGCTACACCTTC. Translated: CATSRDLGTANGYTF.

The gene calls are TRBV5-6 and TRBJ1-5; D gene unclear. V was shortened by 1 base and J by 3 bases, with 8 bases between the two germline ends. The CDR3 sequence is 14 residues long. CDR1 is SGHDT, CDR2 YYEEEE, per germline. CDR3 bases: TGTGCCAGCAGCTTGAGAGGGCCCAATCAGCCCCAGCATTTT. Amino acid sequence: CASSLRGPNQPQHF.

J is TRBJ1-2 and V is TRBV5-8, with D possibly TRBD1 on 5 matching bases. This CDR3 has 16 amino acids. V was shortened by 1 base and J by 4 bases, with 17 bases between the two germline ends. Germline V gives CDR1 SGHTS, CDR2 YDEGEE. The CDR3 protein is CASSLRLTGDLYGYTF. CDR3 in DNA: TGTGCCAGCAGCTTGAGGTTAACAGGTGACCTCTATGGCTACACCTTC.

The V gene is TRBV29-1, the J gene TRBJ2-2; 8 nucleotides agree with TRBD1. Losses at the gene ends were 3 bases for V and 1 base for J; bases not matched to a gene: 7. Looked up from germline, CDR1 is SQVTM and CDR2 is ANQGSEA. The CDR3 has 16 residues. CDR3 bases: TGCAGCGTTGATAGGTTAGGACAGGGGAACACCGGGGAGCTGTTTTTT. Protein sequence: CSVDRLGQGNTGELFF.

The chain recombines TRBV30 with TRBJ1-5, with TRBD1 matching 10 bases. The V gene end was trimmed by 5 bases and the J gene end by 4 bases; junction bases not matched to a gene: 2. The germline V gene has CDR1 GTSNPN and CDR2 SVGIG (reference sequence). The CDR3 covers 13 residues. The CDR3 DNA is TGTGCCTGGGGACAGGGGGAAAATCAGCCCCAGCATTTT. Protein product: CAWGQGENQPQHF.

V and J are TRBV5-1 and TRBJ1-2; perhaps TRBD1 as D (6 bases). The CDR3 loop spans 14 amino acids. V was pared by 4 bases and J by 4 bases, with 14 bases between. The germline V gene has CDR1 SGHRS and CDR2 YFSETQ. The DNA of the CDR3 is TGCGCCAGCAGCCCGGACAGAGGGGGCTATGGCTACACCTTC. Translated: CASSPDRGGYGYTF.

The J gene is TRBJ1-2, the V gene TRBV19; 11 nucleotides agree with TRBD1. CDR3 length: 18 residues. Germline CDR1 is LNHDA and CDR2 is SQIVND (reference sequence). Losses at the gene ends were 1 base for V and 4 bases for J; bases not matched to a gene: 11. The CDR3 reads CASSIGGDGQGAFYGYTF. In DNA form, the CDR3 reads TGTGCCAGTAGTATAGGAGGAGACGGACAGGGGGCATTCTATGGCTACACCTTC.

The chain couples TRBV27 to TRBJ1-6, with D uncertain. V lost 3 bases, J lost 7 bases, and 10 bases lay in between. Germline V gene data show CDR1 as MNHEY and CDR2 as SMNVEV (reference sequence). The CDR3 has 14 amino acids. The CDR3 reads CASSLDAGNSPLHF. The CDR3 region has the DNA TGTGCCAGCAGTTTGGATGCGGGGAATTCACCCCTCCACTTT.

This chain connects TRBV9 to TRBJ1-6, with D possibly being TRBD1 (5 bases). The V end was cut by 0 bases, the J end by 10 bases, with 20 bases between. CDR1 is SGDLS, CDR2 YYNGEE, per germline. CDR3 length equals 17 residues. CDR3 nucleotide sequence: TGTGCCAGCAGCGTAGGCGGGGCGGGGGGTATCTCGTCACCCCTCCACTTT. The encoded protein is CASSVGGAGGISSPLHF.

J is TRBJ1-4 and V is TRBV11-2, with TRBD1 matching over 9 bases. This CDR3 region has 15 residues. The V gene's germline CDR1 is SGHAT and CDR2 FQNNGV. The ends lost 1 base at V and 4 bases at J; junction bases unmatched: 1. The CDR3 nucleotides read TGTGCCAGCAGCTTAGTGACAGGGGGTAATGAAAAACTGTTTTTT. Protein product: CASSLVTGGNEKLFF.